This TCR beta chain is drawn from a study of Graves' ophthalmopathy and Graves' hyperthyroidism. General study points: The model achieved approximately 71% sensitivity and over 72% specificity for ophthalmopathy progression.

To note about this clonotype: No antigen is known for it.

The sequenced template was RNA, covering the TCR beta CDR3 region. The first round was an RT-PCR with HTBI primers, and the second round was a multiplex PCR. TCRdb used MiXCR to reprocess the multiplex PCR reads, holding one entry per CDR3 protein. The sample shows roughly 1.1 million distinct CDR3 sequences, less than 45% of them seen only once. Trimming removed 3 bases from V and 0 bases from J, with 17 bases in between. CDR1 is LNHNV and CDR2 is YYDKDF in the germline V gene (reference sequence). CDR3 length: 18 residues. The receptor was derived from an adult man with Graves' hyperthyroidism. This chain uses TRBV15 with TRBJ1-4, with D tentatively TRBD1 (5 bases). Sequenced: peripheral blood or thyroid tissue (not recorded which). DNA of the CDR3: TGTGCCACCAGCAGTTTATCCCCCGCGACAGCAACTAATGAAAAACTGTTTTTT. It translates to CATSSLSPATATNEKLFF. Filled out from reference TRBV15 and TRBJ1-4, the complete variable domain reads DAMVIQNPRYQVTQFGKPVTLSCSQTLNHNVMYWYQQKSSQAPKLLFHYYDKDFNNEADTPDNFQSRRPNTSFCFLDIRSPGLGDTAMYLCATSSLSPATATNEKLFFGSGTQLSVL.